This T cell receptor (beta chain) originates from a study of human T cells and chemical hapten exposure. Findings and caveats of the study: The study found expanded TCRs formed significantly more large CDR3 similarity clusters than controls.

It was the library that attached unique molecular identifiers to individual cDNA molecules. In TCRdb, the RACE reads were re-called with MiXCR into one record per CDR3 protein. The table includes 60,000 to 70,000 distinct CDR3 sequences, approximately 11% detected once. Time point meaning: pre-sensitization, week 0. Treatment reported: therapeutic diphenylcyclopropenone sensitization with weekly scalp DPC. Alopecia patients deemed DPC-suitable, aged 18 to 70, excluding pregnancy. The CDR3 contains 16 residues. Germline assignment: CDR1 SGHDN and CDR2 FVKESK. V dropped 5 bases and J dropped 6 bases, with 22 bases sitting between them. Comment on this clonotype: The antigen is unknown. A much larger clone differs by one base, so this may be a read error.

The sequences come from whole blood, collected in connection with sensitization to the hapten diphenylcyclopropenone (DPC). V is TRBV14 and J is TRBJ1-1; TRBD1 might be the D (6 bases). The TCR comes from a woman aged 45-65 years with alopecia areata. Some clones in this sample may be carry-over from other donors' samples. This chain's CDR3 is CASSSDSIVGKAEAFF. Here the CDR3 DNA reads TGTGCCAGCAGCTCGGACAGCATCGTGGGGAAAGCTGAAGCTTTCTTT. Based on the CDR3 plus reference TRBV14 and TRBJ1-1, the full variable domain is EAGVTQFPSHSVIEKGQTVTLRCDPISGHDNLYWYRRVMGKEIKFLLHFVKESKQDESGMPNNRFLAERTGGTYSTLKVQPAELEDSGVYFCASSSDSIVGKAEAFFGQGTRLTVV.